This T cell receptor beta chain emerged from a study of human thymus T cells. The study, taken as a whole, reports: A high degree of thymic repertoire overlap among unrelated individuals was reported in related research. Gene usage (both V and J) appeared biased in thymic and blood repertoires.

Thymic material originated from resections removed in the course of corrective heart surgery. Donors consisted of healthy Finnish infants (having corrective surgery for congenital heart defects). The V end was cut by 7 bases, the J end by 2 bases, with 11 bases between. The CDR3 loop spans 12 amino acids. The germline V gene encodes CDR1 SQVTM and CDR2 ANQGSEA. About this clone itself: Its antigen is currently unknown.

Libraries were prepared by immunoSEQ multiplex PCR; TCRdb keeps only in-frame clonotypes and omits some of them. Of about 78,000 clones in the sample, around 96% were seen once. The chain has TRBV29-1 and TRBJ2-5; no clear D. Sequencing was done on a sample of thymus tissue. This clonotype was sampled from a boy under three years old with a congenital heart defect but otherwise immunologically healthy. The CDR3 nucleotides are TGCAGCGGCGAAGGGTGGCAAGAGACCCAGTACTTC. The encoded protein is CSGEGWQETQYF.